The sequence of this TCR beta chain was determined in a study of tissue T cells after allogeneic stem cell transplantation. Concerning this clone: Its antigen remains unknown. Gene names denote mouse genes. From the germline J gene comes the end of the CDR3, since the read stops 1 residue before it.

The CDR3 extends over 15 amino acids. CDR1 is FNHDT, CDR2 SITEND, per germline (reference sequence). Trimming at V came to 2 bases and at J to 0 bases, leaving 2 bases not matched to a gene. CDR3 sequences, V/J genes, frequencies and template counts came from survey-depth TCRbeta sequencing. The method was immunoSEQ multiplex PCR; TCRdb's version includes in-frame clones alone and lacks a portion of them. The sample has some 22,000 clones; just under 75% are singletons. Whole-study findings and limits: Limitations included a small, clinically heterogeneous cohort and limited sampling depth. Tissue-detected TCR repertoire was only partly captured by blood and spleen T cells.

The receptor was isolated from a female BALB/c mouse in good health. As its MHC haplotype, the strain has H2-d. Specimen: spleen. The chain links TRBV19 to TRBJ2-1, with 7 bases fitting TRBD1. CDR3: CASSIRDSNYAEQFF. The DNA read from the CDR3 is TGTGCCAGCAGTATCCGGGACAGTAACTATGCTGAGCAGTTC. The full variable domain, in which reference TRBV19 and TRBJ2-1 provide the parts outside the CDR3, is GGIITQTPKFLIGQEGQKLTLKCQQNFNHDTMYWYRQDSGKGLRLIYYSITENDLQKGDLSEGYDASREKKSSFSLTVTSAQKNEMAVFLCASSIRDSNYAEQFFGPGTRLTVL.